Below are 19 T cell receptor beta chains sequenced from a single sample in a study of lymphopenia after photon versus proton radiotherapy. Some clones are missing from TCRdb's copy, which holds only in-frame ones; the method was immunoSEQ multiplex PCR. The sample has 150,000 or so clones, less than 90% seen once; the top ten hold around 4.5%. This specimen was peripheral blood, taken from a patient treated with photon-based radiotherapy. The receptor set was obtained from a man in his forties or fifties with gastric cancer.

This chain joins TRBV25-1 and TRBJ2-1; no firm D call. The V end lost 6 bases, the J end lost 2 bases, and 5 bases lay between the germline ends. CDR1 is MGHDK and CDR2 is SYGVNS in the germline V gene. The CDR3 is 12 amino acids. CDR3 protein: CASSATYNEQFF. The CDR3 nucleotides are TGTGCCAGCAGCGCGACCTACAATGAGCAGTTCTTC.

In this sample, this clone turned up once. This chain links TRBV5-1 with TRBJ2-7; 10 nucleotides agree with TRBD2. With 0 bases clipped from V and 6 bases from J, the junction kept 12 bases outside the gene matches. Germline V CDR1 and CDR2: SGHRS, YFSETQ. This CDR3 is 17 amino acids long. CDR3 amino acids: CASSLGASGRDAPEQYF. CDR3 DNA: TGCGCCAGCAGCTTGGGGGCCAGCGGGAGGGATGCGCCCGAGCAGTACTTC.

This chain connects TRBV6-6 to TRBJ1-4, with 7 bases that match TRBD1. J lost 6 bases, V lost 5 bases, and 6 bases had no gene match. Germline V gene lookup returns CDR1 MNHNY and CDR2 SVGAGI (reference sequence). There are 14 residues in the CDR3. The CDR3 DNA reads as TGTGCCAGCAGTGTGACAGGGCTTGATGAAAAACTGTTTTTT. It specifies CASSVTGLDEKLFF.

The chain uses TRBV25-1 and TRBJ2-7; 14 bases are a match to TRBD2. The trim removed 8 bases at V and 3 bases at J, leaving 3 bases unmatched. Germline V gene sequence: CDR1 MGHDK, CDR2 SYGVNS. The CDR3 sequence is 14 residues long. The chain's CDR3 is CASSGTSGSYEQYF. CDR3 nucleotides: TGTGCCAGCTCGGGGACTAGCGGGAGCTACGAGCAGTACTTC.

This clone was observed a single time. The chain couples TRBV18 to TRBJ1-4; D is ambiguous. V dropped 3 bases and J dropped 8 bases, with 16 bases sitting between them. This CDR3 contains 15 residues. Germline V lookup: CDR1 KGHSH, CDR2 LQKENI. The chain's CDR3 is CASSPKSAAEEKLFF. In DNA form, the CDR3 reads TGTGCCAGCTCACCGAAATCGGCAGCAGAGGAAAAACTGTTTTTT.

The V and J genes are TRBV7-8 and TRBJ2-1; 8 bases are a match to TRBD1. Germline V gives CDR1 SGHVS, CDR2 FQNEAQ. Trimming took 4 bases from V and 8 from J; bases not matched to a gene: 10. CDR3 length equals 15 residues. The CDR3 region has the DNA TGTGCCAGCAGCTCAAGGCAGGGGGCTAAAGATGAGCAGTTCTTC. Translated, it gives CASSSRQGAKDEQFF.

This clone was found a few times. This CDR3 is also generated by other DNA sequences in the sample. V and J are TRBV5-1 and TRBJ2-3, with D possibly TRBD1 on 5 matching bases. The V gene's germline CDR1 is SGHRS and CDR2 YFSETQ. This CDR3 spans 16 amino acids. V was clipped by 0 bases and J by 1 base, with 12 bases between them. The CDR3 loop reads CASSLDQGRGTDTQYF. In DNA, the CDR3 is TGCGCCAGCAGCTTGGATCAGGGCAGAGGCACAGATACGCAGTATTTT.

The chain combines TRBV7-2 with TRBJ2-7; D remains unclear. The germline gives CDR1 SGHTA, CDR2 FQGNSA. Trimming took 5 bases from V and 7 from J, leaving 18 bases between them. This CDR3 spans 14 amino acids. The CDR3 DNA reads TGTGCCAGCAGCCCCAGAAATAGGGCGCTTGAGCAGTACTTC. This translates into CASSPRNRALEQYF.

The gene calls are TRBV5-1 and TRBJ1-2; perhaps TRBD1 as D (5 bases). Germline CDR1 and CDR2: SGHRS and YFSETQ. The CDR3 length is 14 residues. Trimming shortened V by 4 bases and J by 8 bases, and 18 bases separated the two germline ends. CDR3: CASSPRDSTGGYTF. The CDR3 DNA follows: TGCGCCAGCAGCCCGCGGGACTCCACGGGAGGCTACACCTTC.

The chain is built from TRBV11-2 and TRBJ2-3; D uncertain. V lost 5 bases and J lost 6, with 12 bases in between. Germline lookup yields CDR1 SGHAT and CDR2 FQNNGV. The CDR3 loop spans 13 amino acids. The CDR3 spells CASSLRRSDTQYF. In DNA, the CDR3 is TGTGCCAGCAGCCTACGTCGGTCCGATACGCAGTATTTT.

This clone was counted a few times. V and J are TRBV19 and TRBJ2-3; 10 bases align to TRBD2. The CDR3 totals 14 residues. With 6 bases clipped from V and 0 bases from J, the junction kept 0 bases outside the gene matches. Germline V gene lookup returns CDR1 LNHDA and CDR2 SQIVND (reference sequence). The CDR3 nucleotides read TGTGCCAGTAGACTAGCGGGGAGCACAGATACGCAGTATTTT. Protein: CASRLAGSTDTQYF. Combining the CDR3 with reference TRBV19 and TRBJ2-3 gives the whole variable domain DGGITQSPKYLFRKEGQNVTLSCEQNLNHDAMYWYRQDPGQGLRLIYYSQIVNDFQKGDIAEGYSVSREKKESFPLTVTSAQKNPTAFYLCASRLAGSTDTQYFGPGTRLTVL.

The chain recombines TRBV19 with TRBJ2-1; 11 nucleotides agree with TRBD2. Germline V gene lookup returns CDR1 LNHDA and CDR2 SQIVND (reference sequence). CDR3 length equals 15 residues. V dropped 1 base and J dropped 9; count of bases not matched to a gene: 5. The CDR3 nucleotides read TGTGCCAGTAGTATAGGACTAGCGGGAATGGGTGAGCAGTTCTTC. Protein product: CASSIGLAGMGEQFF.

For the CDR3, the DNA is TGTGCCACTACATTCGGAGGGGGCATGAACACTGAAGCTTTCTTT. Translation gives CATTFGGGMNTEAFF. The gene calls are TRBV19 and TRBJ1-1, with TRBD1 matching 7 bases. This CDR3 comprises 15 residues. V shed 10 bases, J shed 0 bases, and the junction held 11 bases outside the gene matches. The germline V gene has CDR1 LNHDA and CDR2 SQIVND (reference sequence).

The chain links TRBV11-3 to TRBJ2-3, with 8 bases fitting TRBD2. The CDR3 has 15 residues. V was pared by 5 bases and J by 1 base, with 5 bases of the junction left unmatched. Germline V lookup: CDR1 SGHNT, CDR2 YENEEA. The chain's CDR3 is CASSTGAGGTDTQYF. In DNA form, the CDR3 reads TGTGCCAGCAGCACGGGAGCGGGGGGCACAGATACGCAGTATTTT.

The chain employs TRBV23-1 and TRBJ2-3; 8 bases fit TRBD2. TRBV23-1 is identified as an open reading frame with a role that is uncertain. The CDR3 extends over 17 amino acids. V trimming: 8 bases; J trimming: 2 bases; junction bases outside the gene matches: 15. The CDR3 region is CASGIPDSGDHTDTQYF. CDR3 coding DNA: TGCGCCAGCGGAATCCCAGATAGCGGGGATCACACAGATACGCAGTATTTT.

The chain recombines TRBV5-4 with TRBJ1-1, with D unresolved. Per the germline V gene, CDR1 is SGHNT and CDR2 is YYREEE (reference sequence). This CDR3 has 15 amino acids. Trimming removed 4 bases at V and 6 bases at J, with 19 bases between. The CDR3 protein is CASSPVRTRIAEAFF. CDR3 nucleotides: TGTGCCAGCAGCCCAGTGCGGACTAGGATCGCTGAAGCTTTCTTT. Combining the CDR3 with reference TRBV5-4 and TRBJ1-1 gives the whole variable domain ETGVTQSPTHLIKTRGQQVTLRCSSQSGHNTVSWYQQALGQGPQFIFQYYREEENGRGNFPPRFSGLQFPNYSSELNVNALELDDSALYLCASSPVRTRIAEAFFGQGTRLTVV.

V usage is TRBV18 and J usage is TRBJ2-7; D perhaps matches TRBD1 (7 bases). The germline V and J ends were trimmed by 6 bases and 3 bases, with 18 bases remaining between them. From germline, CDR1 is KGHSH and CDR2 LQKENI. This CDR3 has 15 amino acids. The CDR3 spells CASSPETGRNYEQYF. CDR3 sequence (DNA): TGTGCCAGCTCCCCCGAGACAGGGAGGAACTACGAGCAGTACTTC.

V usage is TRBV7-3 and J usage is TRBJ2-3, with a possible D match to TRBD1 (5 bases). V was shortened by 4 bases and J by 0 bases, with 11 bases between the two germline ends. From germline, CDR1 is SGHTA and CDR2 FQGTGA. CDR3 length: 15 amino acids. CDR3 region: CASSSQGLSTDTQYF. The DNA for the CDR3 is TGTGCCAGCAGCTCCCAGGGCCTTAGCACAGATACGCAGTATTTT.

The V and J genes are TRBV30 and TRBJ2-6; D is unclear. Looked up from germline, CDR1 is GTSNPN and CDR2 is SVGIG (reference sequence). This CDR3 comprises 18 residues. Trimming removed 3 bases at V and 0 bases at J, with 18 bases between. CDR3 amino acids: CAWRSSLGSLSGANVLTF. For the CDR3, the DNA is TGTGCCTGGAGGTCAAGTTTGGGCAGCCTCTCTGGGGCCAACGTCCTGACTTTC.